The text below deals with one T cell receptor (beta chain). Ages ranged from roughly 18 to 100 years, with residence in under 25 US areas. This specimen comes from a study of blood T cell repertoires in COVID-19. Study-wide context: Sites in the United States, Italy and Spain provided acute and convalescent COVID-19 samples. PBMCs, B-cell-depleted T cells, or T cells were the source of the cDNA or gDNA that made up the material.

Sequencing was performed with immunoSEQ multiplex PCR; in TCRdb, only in-frame clones are kept and a portion is missing. Of around 310,000 clones in the sample, about nine tenths were seen once. Germline assignment: CDR1 SNHLY and CDR2 FYNNEI. CDR3 size: 15 residues. With 7 bases clipped from V and 3 bases from J, the junction kept 9 bases outside the gene matches. This TCR was sampled from a woman between 25 and 40 years old who had recovered from COVID-19. The sample consisted of PBMCs or T cells enriched from blood (not recorded which). The chain links TRBV2 to TRBJ1-5; 7 nucleotides agree with TRBD1. CDR3 bases: TGTGCCAGCAATCGACAGGGTTTGAACAATCAGCCCCAGCATTTT. It translates to CASNRQGLNNQPQHF.